This TCR beta chain was identified in a study of T cell responses to AZD1222 COVID-19 vaccine. The germline gives CDR1 SGHTS, CDR2 YDEGEE. The V and J ends lost 1 base and 1 base, in that order; junction bases with no gene match: 4. This CDR3 has 15 residues. Data came from immunoSEQ multiplex PCR; TCRdb stores just in-frame clones and leaves some out. This sample has tens of thousands of clones, with around 89% found just once. Second doses were pooled across both intervals (about 4 or about 12 weeks). The sample here was peripheral blood, taken 28 days after the second AZD1222 dose. The rearrangement joins TRBV5-8 to TRBJ1-1; 7 bases align to TRBD1. The clonotype was recovered from an adult who received the AZD1222 COVID-19 vaccine. The CDR3 DNA is TGTGCCAGCAGCTTGCGGACAGGTGGGAACACTGAAGCTTTCTTT. Its protein is CASSLRTGGNTEAFF.